This T cell receptor (beta chain) derives from a study of cytomegalovirus exposure and HLA in healthy donors. The CDR3 sequence is 17 residues long. The V gene end was trimmed by 0 bases and the J gene end by 4 bases; junction bases not matched to a gene: 11. CDR1 and CDR2 from the germline V gene are SGHTA and FQGNSA. General study findings and limits: There were some public TCRs occurring in many donors, but most TCR sequences were rare. In vitro, a few CMV-associated chains proved specific for CMV antigens.

The PCR employed 60 Vbeta primers together with 13 Jbeta primers. The method was immunoSEQ multiplex PCR; TCRdb's version includes in-frame clones alone and lacks a portion of them. The repertoire holds 40,000 to 45,000 clones, approximately 75% seen once, with approximately 1.5% in the top ten. As concerns this clone: Its specificity is unknown.

Sequenced: PBMCs. The chain links TRBV7-2 to TRBJ2-5; 7 bases map to TRBD2. This TCR was sampled from a man aged 25 to 40 in good health and CMV-seronegative. The CDR3 DNA reads TGTGCCAGCAGCTTAGCCCCAGCGGGGACCCGGGGAGAGACCCAGTACTTC. It translates to CASSLAPAGTRGETQYF.